What follows are 15 T cell receptor beta chains derived from one specimen sequenced in a study of T cell responses to AZD1222 COVID-19 vaccine. The method was immunoSEQ multiplex PCR; TCRdb's version includes in-frame clones alone and lacks a portion of them. The data contain 100,000 to 120,000 clones, just under 95% of them singletons. The sample here was peripheral blood, taken 28 days after the second AZD1222 dose. Receptors originate from an adult who received the AZD1222 COVID-19 vaccine.

J is TRBJ2-1 and V is TRBV18, with D maybe TRBD1 (7 bases). Looked up from germline, CDR1 is KGHSH and CDR2 is LQKENI. The CDR3 consists of 15 residues. Trimming removed 3 bases from V and 7 bases from J, with 16 bases in between. The CDR3 bases are TGTGCCAGCTCACCTCCAGGGGGGTCAATGAATGAGCAGTTCTTC. As protein: CASSPPGGSMNEQFF.

The rearrangement joins TRBV2 to TRBJ1-4, with 7 positions matching TRBD1. Germline assignment: CDR1 SNHLY and CDR2 FYNNEI. The trim removed 7 bases at V and 8 bases at J, leaving 10 bases unmatched. This CDR3 contains 14 residues. CDR3: CASKMDRFPEKLFF. The CDR3 nucleotides are TGTGCCAGCAAAATGGACAGGTTTCCGGAAAAACTGTTTTTT.

V usage is TRBV6-5 and J usage is TRBJ1-6, with D hard to call. There are 14 residues in the CDR3. Trimming shortened V by 6 bases and J by 10 bases, and 16 bases separated the two germline ends. The germline V gene has CDR1 MNHEY and CDR2 SVGAGI. CDR3 region: CASRLKAGSSPLHF. DNA of the CDR3: TGTGCCAGCAGGTTAAAGGCGGGTAGCTCACCCCTCCACTTT.

This clone appeared a single time. The germline gene is not matched at one end of the junction; a read error may be the cause. V is TRBV4-1 and J is TRBJ1-2; weak D call: TRBD1 (6 bases). Germline CDR1 is MGHRA and CDR2 is YSYEKL. CDR3 length: 17 amino acids. CDR3 nucleotide sequence: TGCGCCAGCAGCCAAGTCGTCAGGGGAAATGGTAACTATGACTACACCTTC. As protein: CASSQVVRGNGNYDYTF.

This chain connects TRBV19 to TRBJ1-1, with a weak D call TRBD1 (5 bases). The CDR3 runs to 15 residues. The germline gives CDR1 LNHDA, CDR2 SQIVND (reference sequence). V was pared by 3 bases and J by 1 base, with 12 bases between. The CDR3 sequence is CASSILGQGNTEAFF. The CDR3 bases are TGTGCCAGTAGTATTTTGGGCCAGGGGAACACTGAAGCTTTCTTT.

The genes are TRBV10-3 and TRBJ1-1; D perhaps matches TRBD1 (6 bases). The germline V gene encodes CDR1 ENHRY and CDR2 SYGVKD. CDR3 size: 13 residues. Trimming cost V 6 bases and J 8 bases, with 16 bases left between them. In DNA, the CDR3 is TGTGCCATCAGACGACGACAGGAGTCAGAAGCTTTCTTT. Translating gives CAIRRRQESEAFF.

DNA of the CDR3: TGTGCCAGCAGTCGGCTGACAGGGGGGTACGAGACCCAGTACTTC. This codes for CASSRLTGGYETQYF. The rearrangement links TRBV7-9 to TRBJ2-5, with 9 positions matching TRBD1. This CDR3 comprises 15 residues. V trimming: 6 bases; J trimming: 5 bases; junction bases outside the gene matches: 10. Germline V gene data show CDR1 as SEHNR and CDR2 as FQNEAQ (reference sequence). Filled out from reference TRBV7-9 and TRBJ2-5, the complete variable domain reads DTGVSQNPRHKITKRGQNVTFRCDPISEHNRLYWYRQTLGQGPEFLTYFQNEAQLEKSRLLSDRFSAERPKGSFSTLEIQRTEQGDSAMYLCASSRLTGGYETQYFGPGTRLLVL.

In this sample, this clone turned up once. V gene TRBV19 combines with J gene TRBJ1-1; maybe TRBD1 (6 bases). Germline CDR1 reads LNHDA; CDR2 reads SQIVND (reference sequence). Deletions cut 1 base from V and 4 bases from J, with 22 bases between. The CDR3 extends over 18 amino acids. The CDR3 sequence is CASSIVSFKTGRTTEAFF. The CDR3 bases are TGTGCCAGTAGTATAGTTTCCTTTAAAACAGGGAGGACCACTGAAGCTTTCTTT.

The rearrangement uses TRBV4-2 and TRBJ1-4; TRBD1 matches at 10 bases. Germline CDR1 and CDR2: LGHNA and YNFKEQ. This CDR3 is built from 16 residues. The trim removed 4 bases at V and 7 bases at J, leaving 9 bases unmatched. CDR3 sequence reads: CASSPTGWDRGEKLFF. The CDR3 coding sequence is TGTGCCAGCAGCCCCACAGGCTGGGACAGGGGTGAAAAACTGTTTTTT.

CDR3 in amino acids: CATTEGDGEPQHF. Written as DNA, the CDR3 is TGTGCCACCACGGAAGGGGACGGTGAACCCCAGCATTTT. This sequence joins TRBV24-1 and TRBJ1-5; tentatively, D is TRBD1 (5 bases). V was trimmed by 8 bases and J by 10 bases, leaving 17 bases between them. CDR1 and CDR2 from the germline V gene are KGHDR and SFDVKD. The CDR3 covers 13 residues.

V is TRBV7-6 and J is TRBJ1-1; D unresolved. Germline values: CDR1 SGHVS, CDR2 FNYEAQ. The CDR3 is 17 residues long. V was cut by 1 base and J by 5 bases, with 20 bases left in between. CDR3 in DNA: TGTGCCAGCAGCTTAGGCATCCGCAGGAGCGGATGGACTGAAGCTTTCTTT. Encoded protein: CASSLGIRRSGWTEAFF.

The chain combines TRBV3-1 (or the pseudogene TRBV3-2) with TRBJ2-3; no definite D call. Trimming shortened V by 0 bases and J by 0 bases, and 4 bases separated the two germline ends. The CDR3 contains 14 residues. Germline V gene sequence: CDR1 LGHDT, CDR2 YNNKEL (reference sequence). DNA for the CDR3: TGTGCCAGCAGCCAAGATCGTAGCACAGATACGCAGTATTTT. Its protein is CASSQDRSTDTQYF.

The chain links TRBV29-1 to TRBJ2-7; the match to TRBD1 covers 8 bases. V lost 1 base to trimming and J lost 4 bases; unmatched junction nucleotides: 9. The germline V gene encodes CDR1 SQVTM and CDR2 ANQGSEA. The CDR3 consists of 15 residues. The CDR3 reads CSVEGGQGTSYEQYF. CDR3 DNA: TGCAGCGTTGAAGGAGGACAGGGTACGAGTTACGAGCAGTACTTC.

The genes are TRBV5-4 and TRBJ1-2, with 9 nucleotides matching TRBD1. Germline loops: CDR1 SGHNT, CDR2 YYREEE (reference sequence). The CDR3 extends over 13 amino acids. The ends lost 4 bases at V and 7 bases at J; junction bases unmatched: 5. The DNA of the CDR3 is TGTGCCAGCAGCCGCACAGGGGGCTCTGGCTACACCTTC. It is translated as CASSRTGGSGYTF.

This chain uses TRBV3-1 (or the pseudogene TRBV3-2) with TRBJ1-2, with 7 positions matching TRBD1. Germline trimming cut 4 bases from V and 9 bases from J; bases unmatched to any gene: 8. CDR1 and CDR2 (germline): LGHDT, YNNKEL (reference sequence). The CDR3 runs to 13 residues. The CDR3: CASSPMDRHSYTF. DNA of the CDR3: TGTGCCAGCAGCCCAATGGACAGGCATAGCTACACCTTC.